This TCR beta chain is from a study of T cell responses to AZD1222 COVID-19 vaccine. In the study overall: Both about-4-week and about-12-week second-dose recipients were combined. Findings and caveats of the study: Females made up more of the donors, who were largely white British, and clonal diversity may have come out too low. A reported finding is that nearly half of spike-specific TCRs target unmutated variant regions. Of the AZD1222 recipients, only five to seven were seropositive at baseline.

Assay: immunoSEQ multiplex PCR; the TCRdb copy retains only in-frame clones and omits some. In the table there are more than 95,000 clones, 85% to 95% of which are singletons. Turning to this clone: Its matching antigen is unknown.

There are 16 residues in the CDR3. The trim removed 6 bases at V and 0 bases at J, leaving 4 bases unmatched. Germline values: CDR1 WNHNN, CDR2 SYGVQD (reference sequence). The chain couples TRBV10-1 to TRBJ2-2; the match to TRBD2 covers 10 bases. This receptor was taken from an adult in good health. The sequencing here drew on peripheral blood, taken on day 0 of AZD1222 vaccination. The CDR3 loop is CASRLAGPANTGELFF. In DNA form, the CDR3 reads TGCGCCAGCAGACTAGCGGGGCCCGCGAACACCGGGGAGCTGTTTTTT.